The next 23 T cell receptor beta chains were all read from a single sample in a study of blood T cell repertoires in COVID-19. Generated by immunoSEQ multiplex PCR, the TCRdb table keeps only in-frame clones and is missing some. The repertoire consists of some 330,000 clones, with 70% to 90% occurring once and the leading ten covering 4%. Specimen: peripheral blood. The receptor set was obtained from a woman aged 45 to 65 with active or convalescent COVID-19.

The chain couples TRBV27 to TRBJ1-1; the D is unclear. The CDR3 has 17 amino acids. The ends were cut back, 4 bases at V and 4 bases at J, with 22 bases in the middle. Per germline, CDR1 MNHEY and CDR2 SMNVEV (reference sequence). In nucleotides, the CDR3 is TGTGCCAGCAGTTCCTCCCCGGGAGGCCGTGTCCGCACTGAAGCTTTCTTT. As protein: CASSSSPGGRVRTEAFF.

In this sample, this clone turned up once. V is TRBV4-1 and J is TRBJ2-2; D remains ambiguous. The CDR3 runs to 16 residues. V lost 2 bases and J 4 bases, leaving 14 bases between the germline ends. The V gene's germline CDR1 is MGHRA and CDR2 YSYEKL. CDR3 coding DNA: TGCGCCAGCAGCCAAAAGGTAGCCTCGGGCACCGGGGAGCTGTTTTTT. Protein: CASSQKVASGTGELFF.

V gene TRBV28 combines with J gene TRBJ2-1, with D hard to call. The CDR3 consists of 12 residues. Trimming stripped 5 bases from V and 1 base from J, with 3 bases between. Germline values: CDR1 MDHEN, CDR2 SYDVKM. CDR3 amino acids: CASSRSYNEQFF. CDR3 coding DNA: TGTGCCAGCAGTCGGTCCTACAATGAGCAGTTCTTC.

This rearrangement joins TRBV11-2 to TRBJ2-1, with TRBD2 matching 11 bases. The germline V gene encodes CDR1 SGHAT and CDR2 FQNNGV. With V trimmed by 5 bases and J by 4 bases, 10 bases remained unmatched. The CDR3 is 17 residues long. This CDR3 is CASSGQLAGAQYNEQFF. The CDR3 DNA reads as TGTGCCAGCAGCGGACAACTAGCGGGGGCGCAATACAATGAGCAGTTCTTC.

The gene calls are TRBV5-1 and TRBJ1-1; possibly TRBD1 for D (6 bases). The CDR3 extends over 13 amino acids. Germline CDR1 and CDR2: SGHRS and YFSETQ. Between the trimmed V and J ends, which lost 5 bases and 1 base, there was a span of 9 bases. The CDR3, as DNA: TGCGCCAGCAGGACGACAGGGAACACTGAAGCTTTCTTT. This codes for CASRTTGNTEAFF. Combining the CDR3 with reference TRBV5-1 and TRBJ1-1 gives the whole variable domain KAGVTQTPRYLIKTRGQQVTLSCSPISGHRSVSWYQQTPGQGLQFLFEYFSETQRNKGNFPGRFSGRQFSNSRSEMNVSTLELGDSALYLCASRTTGNTEAFFGQGTRLTVV.

This clone was counted only a few times. CDR3 residues: CASSFGGDNQPQHF. The CDR3 coding sequence is TGTGCCAGCAGCTTTGGCGGTGACAATCAGCCCCAGCATTTT. J is TRBJ1-5 and V is TRBV7-9; D is unresolved. This CDR3 has 14 amino acids. Trimming cost V 3 bases and J 3 bases, with 9 bases left between them. From germline, CDR1 is SEHNR and CDR2 FQNEAQ (reference sequence).

This sequence joins TRBV30 and TRBJ1-3, with D unclear. The germline V gene has CDR1 GTSNPN and CDR2 SVGIG (reference sequence). The V and J ends lost 0 bases and 0 bases respectively, with 3 bases between them. The CDR3 totals 13 residues. CDR3: CAWSVYSGNTIYF. CDR3 DNA sequence: TGTGCCTGGAGTGTGTACTCTGGAAACACCATATATTTT. The whole variable domain, remainder taken from reference TRBV30 and TRBJ1-3, is SQTIHQWPATLVQPVGSPLSLECTVEGTSNPNLYWYRQAAGRGLQLLFYSVGIGQISSEVPQNLSASRPQDRQFILSSKKLLLSDSGFYLCAWSVYSGNTIYFGEGSWLTVV.

A word on this clone: The same CDR3 can be traced to other DNA sequences in this sample. The rearrangement uses TRBV3-1 (or the pseudogene TRBV3-2) and TRBJ1-1, with D tentatively TRBD1 (5 bases). CDR3 length: 14 residues. V lost 4 bases to trimming and J lost 1 base, with 10 bases between them. The germline CDR1 and CDR2 sequences are LGHDT and YNNKEL (reference sequence). CDR3 coding DNA: TGTGCCAGCAGCCCGGGGGGGAAGAACACTGAAGCTTTCTTT. Protein: CASSPGGKNTEAFF.

The rearrangement uses TRBV7-2 and TRBJ2-7; the D gene is possibly TRBD2 (5 bases). V was pared by 0 bases and J by 4 bases, with 10 bases between. The CDR3 spans 14 residues. Germline-derived CDR1 and CDR2 are SGHTA and FQGNSA. DNA of the CDR3: TGTGCCAGCAGCTTAGCTACGGGATATTACGAGCAGTACTTC. This encodes CASSLATGYYEQYF.

This chain links TRBV6-6 with TRBJ1-5; TRBD1 matches 9 bases. The CDR3 runs 15 residues. The V and J ends lost 6 bases and 5 bases, in that order; junction bases with no gene match: 8. Per the germline V gene, CDR1 is MNHNY and CDR2 is SVGAGI (reference sequence). The CDR3 DNA follows: TGTGCCAGCAGGGGACAGGGAAGGGGTCATCAGCCCCAGCATTTT. The encoded protein is CASRGQGRGHQPQHF.

This clone was counted once. V is TRBV12-3 or TRBV12-4 and J is TRBJ2-1, with D maybe TRBD2 (6 bases). The CDR3 spans 13 residues. V was clipped by 3 bases and J by 7 bases, with 10 bases between them. Here the CDR3 reads CASSFYAGNEQFF. In DNA, the CDR3 is TGTGCCAGCAGTTTCTACGCGGGGAATGAGCAGTTCTTC.

The genes are TRBV19 and TRBJ1-2; 7 nucleotides line up with TRBD1. V shed 2 bases and J 6 bases; nucleotides not matched to a gene: 9. The V gene's germline CDR1 is LNHDA and CDR2 SQIVND (reference sequence). The CDR3 spans 15 residues. The CDR3 coding sequence is TGTGCCAGTAGTATATTTCAGGGGGACGGCAATGGCTACACCTTC. It codes for CASSIFQGDGNGYTF.

CDR3 sequence: CSVVGQDYGYTF. The CDR3 bases are TGCAGCGTTGTGGGACAGGACTATGGCTACACCTTC. J is TRBJ1-2 and V is TRBV29-1; 8 nucleotides match TRBD1. The CDR3 is 12 residues long. Germline CDR1 and CDR2: SQVTM and ANQGSEA. The V gene end was trimmed by 4 bases and the J gene end by 3 bases; junction bases not matched to a gene: 1.

The chain joins TRBV5-1 to TRBJ2-2; TRBD1 matches at 11 bases. The J segment lost 9 bases and the V segment lost 4 bases, leaving 8 bases of the junction unmatched. Per germline, CDR1 SGHRS and CDR2 YFSETQ. The CDR3 consists of 15 residues. Here the CDR3 DNA reads TGCGCCAGCAGCCCTCGGACAGGGGGCGAGAGGGAGCTGTTTTTT. Translating it yields CASSPRTGGERELFF.

The CDR3 region has the DNA TGCGCCAGCAGCCAGACCGAGGGAGCTCGCTATGGCTACACCTTC. It codes for CASSQTEGARYGYTF. This sequence joins TRBV5-1 and TRBJ1-2; the D is unclear. V gave up 4 bases and J gave up 4 bases, with 17 bases separating them. CDR1 SGHRS and CDR2 YFSETQ come from the germline V gene. CDR3 length: 15 residues.

This sequence joins TRBV29-1 and TRBJ2-1; the match to TRBD2 covers 14 bases. J was trimmed by 7 bases and V by 6 bases; bases with no gene match: 11. The CDR3 covers 16 residues. The germline CDR1 and CDR2 sequences are SQVTM and ANQGSEA. The CDR3 region is CSVIRLAGGLGNEQFF. The CDR3 DNA reads TGCAGCGTCATTAGACTAGCGGGAGGGCTGGGAAATGAGCAGTTCTTC.

The V and J genes are TRBV5-1 and TRBJ2-3, with 9 bases aligning to TRBD1. J lost 5 bases, V lost 4 bases, and 8 bases had no gene match. CDR1 SGHRS and CDR2 YFSETQ come from the germline V gene. The CDR3 is 15 residues long. CDR3 DNA: TGCGCCAGCAGCATGCCGGGACAGGGTATAGATACGCAGTATTTT. It encodes CASSMPGQGIDTQYF.

The chain uses TRBV4-3 and TRBJ2-7; 12 bases are shared with TRBD2. The CDR3 is 15 amino acids. The V and J ends lost 4 bases and 6 bases, in that order; junction bases with no gene match: 7. CDR1 is LGHNA, CDR2 YSLEER, per germline. DNA for the CDR3: TGCGCCAGCAGCCTTCGACTAGCGGGGGTTACCGAGCAGTACTTC. Its protein is CASSLRLAGVTEQYF.

This clone was seen just once. The chain couples TRBV6-2 or TRBV6-3 to TRBJ2-4; possible D gene TRBD1, 8 bases. The germline V and J ends were trimmed by 0 bases and 15 bases, with 18 bases remaining between them. CDR3 size: 14 residues. Germline V gene data show CDR1 as MNHEY and CDR2 as SVGEGT. CDR3 protein: CASSYSAGTGGGYF. CDR3 DNA: TGTGCCAGCAGTTACTCTGCCGGGACAGGCGGGGGGTACTTC.

Points on this clone: One end of the junction does not line up with germline, which may come from a read error. The chain uses TRBV7-7 and TRBJ1-5; D possibly corresponds to TRBD1 (5 bases). The germline V gene encodes CDR1 SSHAT and CDR2 FNYEAQ (reference sequence). CDR3 length equals 15 residues. In DNA form, the CDR3 reads TGTGCTAGCAGCTTAGACGACAGTCCCAATCAGCCCCAGCATTTT. It is translated as CASSLDDSPNQPQHF. The complete variable domain, with remaining parts taken from reference TRBV7-7 and TRBJ1-5, reads GAGVSQSPRYKVTKRGQDVTLRCDPISSHATLYWYQQALGQGPEFLTYFNYEAQPDKSGLPSDRFSAERPEGSISTLTIQRTEQRDSAMYRCASSLDDSPNQPQHFGDGTRLSIL.

A single count supports this clone. The V and J genes are TRBV7-9 and TRBJ2-3; tentative D call: TRBD2 (5 bases). The CDR3 contains 16 residues. Germline V gene data show CDR1 as SEHNR and CDR2 as FQNEAQ (reference sequence). The germline V and J ends were trimmed by 3 bases and 2 bases, with 15 bases remaining between them. The chain's CDR3 is CASSFRARDPTDTQYF. For the CDR3, the DNA is TGTGCCAGCAGCTTTAGGGCGAGGGATCCCACAGATACGCAGTATTTT.

The chain employs TRBV4-3 and TRBJ2-7; maybe TRBD2 (5 bases). Germline values: CDR1 LGHNA, CDR2 YSLEER. Trimming pared 0 bases from V and 3 bases from J, leaving 18 bases between. The CDR3 length is 17 residues. CDR3 DNA: TGCGCCAGCAGCCAAGACGAAGTCTCCGTCACTAGCTACGAGCAGTACTTC. As protein: CASSQDEVSVTSYEQYF.

V usage is TRBV18 and J usage is TRBJ1-5, with 7 positions matching TRBD1. The CDR3 contains 15 residues. Trimming removed 4 bases from V and 3 bases from J; junction bases left unmatched: 6. From germline, CDR1 is KGHSH and CDR2 LQKENI. The CDR3 bases are TGTGCCAGCTCACTCCGACAGGGTTTCAATCAGCCCCAGCATTTT. This gives the protein CASSLRQGFNQPQHF.